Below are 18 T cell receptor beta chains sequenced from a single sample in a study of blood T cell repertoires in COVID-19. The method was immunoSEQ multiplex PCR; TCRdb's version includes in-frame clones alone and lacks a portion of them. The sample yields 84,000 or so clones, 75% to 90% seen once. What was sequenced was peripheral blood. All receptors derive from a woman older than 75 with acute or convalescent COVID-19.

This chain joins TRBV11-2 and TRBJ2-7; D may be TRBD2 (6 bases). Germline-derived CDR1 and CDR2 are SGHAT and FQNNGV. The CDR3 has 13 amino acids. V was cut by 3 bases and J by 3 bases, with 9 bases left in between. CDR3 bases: TGTGCCAGCAGCTTCGGAGGGATCTACGAGCAGTACTTC. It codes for CASSFGGIYEQYF.

The CDR3 DNA is TGTGCCAGCAGTCACGGACAGGGTTTGAGATATAATTCACCCCTCCACTTT. Translation gives CASSHGQGLRYNSPLHF. This rearrangement joins TRBV27 to TRBJ1-6; 8 nucleotides match TRBD1. The CDR3 is 17 residues long. J was trimmed by 4 bases and V by 5 bases; bases with no gene match: 10. The germline V gene encodes CDR1 MNHEY and CDR2 SMNVEV (reference sequence).

CDR3 protein: CASSPGTSGSRSTDTQYF. Written as DNA, the CDR3 is TGCGCCAGCAGCCCCGGGACTAGCGGGAGTAGGAGCACAGATACGCAGTATTTT. The V and J genes are TRBV5-1 and TRBJ2-3; 14 nucleotides line up with TRBD2. Germline trimming cut 4 bases from V and 0 bases from J; bases unmatched to any gene: 7. Germline V gene lookup returns CDR1 SGHRS and CDR2 YFSETQ. The CDR3 extends over 18 amino acids.

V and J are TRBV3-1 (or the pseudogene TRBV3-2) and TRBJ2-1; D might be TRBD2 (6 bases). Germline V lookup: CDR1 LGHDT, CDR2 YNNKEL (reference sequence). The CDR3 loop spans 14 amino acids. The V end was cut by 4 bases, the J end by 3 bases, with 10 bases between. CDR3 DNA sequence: TGTGCCAGCAGCCCAACTAGCAGCTACAATGAGCAGTTCTTC. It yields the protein CASSPTSSYNEQFF.

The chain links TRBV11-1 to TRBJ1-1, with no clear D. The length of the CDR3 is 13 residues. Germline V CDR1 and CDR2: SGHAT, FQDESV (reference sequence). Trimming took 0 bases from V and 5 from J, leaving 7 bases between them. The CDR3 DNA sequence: TGTGCCAGCAGCTTAGCGCGGGGTACTGAAGCTTTCTTT. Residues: CASSLARGTEAFF.

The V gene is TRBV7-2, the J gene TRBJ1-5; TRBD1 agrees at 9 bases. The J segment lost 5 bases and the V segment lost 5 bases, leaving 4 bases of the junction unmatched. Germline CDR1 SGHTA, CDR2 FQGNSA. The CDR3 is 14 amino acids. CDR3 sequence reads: CASSPDRGYQPQHF. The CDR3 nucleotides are TGTGCCAGCAGCCCGGACAGGGGCTATCAGCCCCAGCATTTT.

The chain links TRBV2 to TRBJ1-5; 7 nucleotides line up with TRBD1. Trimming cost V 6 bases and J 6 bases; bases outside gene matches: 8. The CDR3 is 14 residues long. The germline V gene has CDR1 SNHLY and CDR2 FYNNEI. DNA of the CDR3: TGTGCCAGCAGCCAACAGGGGAGTGGTCAGCCCCAGCATTTT. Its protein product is CASSQQGSGQPQHF. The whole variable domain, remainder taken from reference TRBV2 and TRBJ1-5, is EPEVTQTPSHQVTQMGQEVILRCVPISNHLYFYWYRQILGQKVEFLVSFYNNEISEKSEIFDDQFSVERPDGSNFTLKIRSTKLEDSAMYFCASSQQGSGQPQHFGDGTRLSIL.

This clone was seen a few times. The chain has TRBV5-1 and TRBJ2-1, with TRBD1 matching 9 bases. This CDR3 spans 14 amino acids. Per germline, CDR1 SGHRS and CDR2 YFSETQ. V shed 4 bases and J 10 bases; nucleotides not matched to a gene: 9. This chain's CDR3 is CASSGTGQGGEQFF. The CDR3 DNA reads TGCGCCAGCAGCGGAACGGGACAGGGCGGGGAGCAGTTCTTC.

CDR3 DNA: TGTGCCAGCAGACCGGGGACTACACCCTACGAGCAGTACTTC. This codes for CASRPGTTPYEQYF. The chain carries TRBV2 and TRBJ2-7, with 7 bases that match TRBD2. The CDR3 spans 14 residues. Trimming cost V 6 bases and J 2 bases; bases outside gene matches: 7. The germline CDR1 and CDR2 sequences are SNHLY and FYNNEI.

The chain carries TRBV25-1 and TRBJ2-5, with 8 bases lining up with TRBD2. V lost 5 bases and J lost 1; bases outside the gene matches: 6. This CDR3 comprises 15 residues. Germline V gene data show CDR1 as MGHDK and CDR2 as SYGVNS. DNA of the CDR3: TGTGCCAGCAGTAGCCTCGGGGGGGGCCAAGAGACCCAGTACTTC. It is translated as CASSSLGGGQETQYF.

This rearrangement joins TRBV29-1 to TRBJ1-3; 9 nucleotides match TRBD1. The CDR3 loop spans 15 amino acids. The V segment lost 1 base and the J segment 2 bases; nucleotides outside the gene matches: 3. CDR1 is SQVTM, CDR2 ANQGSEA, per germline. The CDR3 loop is CSVEGRQGAGNTIYF. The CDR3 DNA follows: TGCAGCGTTGAAGGGCGACAGGGGGCTGGAAACACCATATATTTT.

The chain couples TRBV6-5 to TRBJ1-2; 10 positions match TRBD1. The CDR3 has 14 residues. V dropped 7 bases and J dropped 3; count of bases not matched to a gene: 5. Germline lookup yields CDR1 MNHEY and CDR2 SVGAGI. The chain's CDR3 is CASNPGQGYYGYTF. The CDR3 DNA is TGTGCCAGCAACCCGGGACAGGGGTACTATGGCTACACCTTC.

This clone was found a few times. CDR3 residues: CASSLAGANTEAFF. The CDR3 DNA sequence: TGCGCCAGCAGCTTGGCAGGGGCGAACACTGAAGCTTTCTTT. The chain employs TRBV5-1 and TRBJ1-1; TRBD1 is a possible D gene (6 bases). Per germline, CDR1 SGHRS and CDR2 YFSETQ. The germline V and J ends were trimmed by 0 bases and 1 base, with 7 bases remaining between them. The CDR3 totals 14 residues.

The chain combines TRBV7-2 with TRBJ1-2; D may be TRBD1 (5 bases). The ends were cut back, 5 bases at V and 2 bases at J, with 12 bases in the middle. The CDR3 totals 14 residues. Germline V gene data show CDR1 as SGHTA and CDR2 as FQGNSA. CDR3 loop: CASSPDTTNYGYTF. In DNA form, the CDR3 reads TGTGCCAGCAGCCCGGACACGACAAACTATGGCTACACCTTC. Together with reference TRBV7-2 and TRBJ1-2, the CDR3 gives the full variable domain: GAGVSQSPSNKVTEKGKDVELRCDPISGHTALYWYRQSLGQGLEFLIYFQGNSAPDKSGLPSDRFSAERTGGSVSTLTIQRTQQEDSAVYLCASSPDTTNYGYTFGSGTRLTVV.

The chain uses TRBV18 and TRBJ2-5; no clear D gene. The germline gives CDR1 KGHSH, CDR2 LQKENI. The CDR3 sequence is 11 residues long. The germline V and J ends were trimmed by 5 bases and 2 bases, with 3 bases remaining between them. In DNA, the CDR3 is TGTGCCAGCTCATCACAAGAGACCCAGTACTTC. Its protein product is CASSSQETQYF.

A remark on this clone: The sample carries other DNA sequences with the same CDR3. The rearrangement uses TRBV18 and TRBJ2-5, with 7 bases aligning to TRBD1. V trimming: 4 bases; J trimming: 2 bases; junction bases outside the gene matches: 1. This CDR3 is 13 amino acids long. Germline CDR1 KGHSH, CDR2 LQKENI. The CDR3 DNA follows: TGTGCCAGCTCACGGGACAGACAAGAGACCCAGTACTTC. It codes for CASSRDRQETQYF.

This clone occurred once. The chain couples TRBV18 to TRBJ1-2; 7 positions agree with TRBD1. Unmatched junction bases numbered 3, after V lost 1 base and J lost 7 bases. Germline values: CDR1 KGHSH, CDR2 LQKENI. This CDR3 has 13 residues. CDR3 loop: CASSPQGAGGYTF. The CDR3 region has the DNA TGTGCCAGCTCACCACAGGGGGCAGGTGGCTACACCTTC.

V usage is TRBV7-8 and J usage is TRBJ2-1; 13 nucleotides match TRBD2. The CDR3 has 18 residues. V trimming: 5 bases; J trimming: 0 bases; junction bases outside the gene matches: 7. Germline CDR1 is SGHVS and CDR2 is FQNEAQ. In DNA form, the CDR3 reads TGTGCCAGCAGCCCAACTAGCGGGGGGGCCAGCTCCTACAATGAGCAGTTCTTC. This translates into CASSPTSGGASSYNEQFF.